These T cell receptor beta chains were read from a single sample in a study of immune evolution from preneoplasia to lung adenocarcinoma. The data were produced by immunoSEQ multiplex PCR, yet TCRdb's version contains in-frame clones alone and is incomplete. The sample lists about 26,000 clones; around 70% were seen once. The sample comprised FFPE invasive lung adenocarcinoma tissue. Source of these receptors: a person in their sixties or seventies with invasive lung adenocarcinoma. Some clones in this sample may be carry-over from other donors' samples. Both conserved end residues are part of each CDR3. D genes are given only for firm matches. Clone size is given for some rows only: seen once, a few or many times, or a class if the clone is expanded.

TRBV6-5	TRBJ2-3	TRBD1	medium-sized	CASSYDRGRGDTQYF	TGTGCCAGCAGTTACGACAGGGGCCGGGGAGATACGCAGTATTTT
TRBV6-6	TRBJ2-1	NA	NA	CASSLTVDEQFF	TGTGCCAGCAGCTTGACCGTCGATGAGCAGTTCTTC
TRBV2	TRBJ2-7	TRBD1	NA	CASRGTGVYEQYF	TGTGCCAGCAGAGGGACAGGAGTCTACGAGCAGTACTTC
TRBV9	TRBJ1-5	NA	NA	CASSPGGQNQPQHF	TGTGCCAGCAGCCCCGGGGGGCAAAATCAGCCCCAGCATTTT
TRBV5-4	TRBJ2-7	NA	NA	CASSPGRDPYEQYF	TGTGCCAGCAGCCCCGGACGGGACCCCTACGAGCAGTACTTC
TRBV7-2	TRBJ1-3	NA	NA	CASSPRNGNTIYF	TGTGCCAGCAGCCCCCGAAACGGGAACACCATATATTTT
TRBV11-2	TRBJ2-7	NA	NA	CASSLGYGDREQYF	TGTGCCAGCAGCTTAGGGTATGGAGATCGGGAGCAGTACTTC
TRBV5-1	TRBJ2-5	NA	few	CASSFGTTSQETQYF	TGCGCCAGCAGCTTCGGGACCACATCCCAAGAGACCCAGTACTTC
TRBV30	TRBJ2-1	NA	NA	CAWSVGKDGRNEQFF	TGTGCCTGGAGCGTTGGAAAGGATGGACGCAATGAGCAGTTCTTC
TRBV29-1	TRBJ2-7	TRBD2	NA	CSVAGTSGSYEQYF	TGCAGCGTAGCCGGGACTAGCGGTTCCTACGAGCAGTACTTC
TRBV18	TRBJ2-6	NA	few	CASSPGPGANVLTF	TGTGCCAGCTCACCAGGTCCTGGGGCCAACGTCCTGACTTTC
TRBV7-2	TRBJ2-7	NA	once	CASSVGGVRAAEQYF	TGTGCCAGCAGCGTAGGAGGGGTGAGGGCCGCCGAGCAGTACTTC
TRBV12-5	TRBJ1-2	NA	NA	CASGLEGAALPGQLNNYGYTF	TGTGCTAGTGGTTTGGAGGGAGCCGCCCTTCCAGGACAGCTAAATAACTATGGCTACACCTTC
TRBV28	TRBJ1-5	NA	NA	CASSRSLGNQPQHF	TGTGCCAGCAGTCGTTCGTTGGGCAATCAGCCCCAGCATTTT
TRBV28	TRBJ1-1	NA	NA	CASSSPGGMNTEAFF	TGTGCCAGCAGTTCCCCCGGTGGGATGAACACTGAAGCTTTCTTT
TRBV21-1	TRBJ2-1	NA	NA	CASSKEGKSGISSYNEQFF	TGTGCCAGCAGCAAAGAGGGTAAAAGCGGGATCAGCTCCTACAATGAGCAGTTCTTC
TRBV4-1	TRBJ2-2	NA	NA	CASSQGGKATGELFF	TGCGCCAGCAGCCAAGGCGGGAAGGCCACCGGGGAGCTGTTTTTT
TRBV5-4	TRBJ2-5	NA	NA	CASSRDAGPTAQYF	TGTGCCAGCAGCCGGGACGCAGGACCGACGGCCCAGTACTTC
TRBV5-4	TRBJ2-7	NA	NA	CASSLESGSSYEQYF	TGTGCCAGCAGCTTGGAATCAGGCTCCTCCTACGAGCAGTACTTC
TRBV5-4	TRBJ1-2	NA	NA	CASSQGLLYGYTF	TGTGCCAGCAGCCAAGGACTCCTCTATGGCTACACCTTC
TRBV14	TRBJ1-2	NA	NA	CASSHSRSWGYTF	TGTGCCAGCAGTCATTCCCGGAGCTGGGGCTACACCTTC
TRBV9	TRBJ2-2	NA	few	CASSSEGQPNTGELFF	TGTGCCAGCAGCTCCGAGGGACAACCGAACACCGGGGAGCTGTTTTTT
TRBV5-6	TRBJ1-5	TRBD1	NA	CASSRGTGRALSNQPQHF	TGTGCCAGCAGCCGCGGGACAGGTCGGGCCCTTAGCAATCAGCCCCAGCATTTT
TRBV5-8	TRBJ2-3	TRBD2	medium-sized	CASSFAGGADTQYF	TGTGCCAGCAGCTTTGCGGGAGGAGCAGATACGCAGTATTTT
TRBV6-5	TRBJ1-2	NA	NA	CASRGREHGYTF	TGTGCCTCGAGGGGCAGGGAGCATGGCTACACCTTC